The entry below gives a single T cell receptor (beta chain) sequence along with its context. Its antigen target is currently unknown. No base qualities exist here, and no much larger clone lies one base off it. The record originates from a study of OX40 agonist ivuxolimab in advanced cancers. Regarding the study in general: The costimulatory receptor OX40 (CD134) was targeted by ivuxolimab, a fully human IgG2 agonistic monoclonal antibody. Intravenous ivuxolimab was administered to patients every 2 weeks at six dose levels: 0.01, 0.1, 0.3, 1.5, 3 and 10 mg/kg. Of the approximately 50 dose-escalation patients, hepatocellular carcinoma was present in approximately 20, melanoma in roughly 15, renal cell carcinoma in 9 and head and neck cancer in 9. In the dose-escalation cohort, around four fifths of patients were male, and the mean age was approximately 55 years, with a range of roughly 20 to 79. Prior anti-PD-1, anti-PD-L1 or anti-CTLA-4 therapy was permitted, and checkpoint inhibitors had been received by roughly 42% of dose-escalation patients. Partial responses occurred in three dose-escalation patients, of whom one had hepatocellular carcinoma and two had cutaneous melanoma. The purpose of peripheral TCRbeta sequencing was to test whether ivuxolimab changed TCR sequence diversity and led to clonal T-cell expansion. The monotherapy dose-escalation portion (N of about 49 patients) of the phase I ivuxolimab trial is reported in the paper.

Genomic DNA was isolated from the sorted cells so that the TCRbeta CDR3 region could be sequenced. The immunoSEQ Assay was used for sequencing of TCRbeta CDR3 regions. The table comes from immuneACCESS by way of TCRdb, which keeps in-frame sequences with V and J called. Part of the clones is missing from these tables; in studies checked, under half for an unresolved V gene and the rest for unknown reasons. A total of some 90,000 clones appear in this sample, under 95% of them only once. The biggest ten clones account for about 3% of the sample. CDR1 LGHNT and CDR2 FRNRAP were looked up in the germline V gene. The CDR3 covers 15 residues, taking in both the cysteine and the phenylalanine. Here the CDR3 DNA is all that survives: 45 bases in frame from base 1. V is reduced by 0 bases and J by 6 bases, leaving a spacing of 13 bases between them. Broader findings and caveats from the paper: At doses of 0.1 to 3.0 mg/kg, clonal expansion of both CD4+ and CD8+ blood T cells was observed from baseline to week 6. Low levels of normalized T-cell clonal expansion were also shown by some nonresponding patients. On average, CD8+ T cells showed more expanded clones than CD4+ T cells after ivuxolimab. Antigen specificity was not determined for the clonally expanded peripheral T cells. Partial responders in the 0.1-3.0 mg/kg groups had among the lowest normalized peripheral clonal expansion, especially among CD8+ T cells.

Patients with autoimmune disease history or receiving systemic immunosuppression were excluded from the trial. Peripheral blood for TCR sequencing was drawn from every dose cohort at baseline, at cycle 4 day 1 and at cycle 7 day 1. Samples came from an open-label, multicenter, first-in-human phase I dose-escalation trial of ivuxolimab. Adults with locally advanced or metastatic melanoma, renal cell, hepatocellular, or head and neck squamous cell carcinoma were enrolled in the trial. Before TCR sequencing, CD4+ T cells and CD8+ T cells from peripheral blood were sorted into separate populations. The chain joins TRBV12-5 to TRBJ2-3, with an unclear D gene assignment. This sequence was found in an adult with an advanced solid tumor such as melanoma, head and neck, liver or kidney cancer. Sequences were derived from CD4+ or CD8+ T cells sorted from blood, sampled in a trial of the OX40 agonist ivuxolimab. The encoded CDR3 is CASGLVAKGGDTQYF. The DNA is TGTGCTAGTGGTTTGGTGGCGAAAGGTGGGGATACGCAGTATTTT.